This T cell receptor (beta chain) was identified in a study of cytomegalovirus exposure and HLA in healthy donors. It was with 60 Vbeta and 13 Jbeta primers that the PCR ran. Data came from immunoSEQ multiplex PCR; TCRdb stores just in-frame clones and leaves some out. This sample has about 98,000 clones, with roughly two thirds found just once. Healthy individuals who donated bone marrow served as the donors. Regarding the study as a whole: The majority of TCR sequences were rare, yet some public TCRs appeared in many donors. Later analysis demonstrated an association between a missense DCLRE1C variant and TCR beta V- and J-gene trimming. Highly shared variants forming one cluster were likely a sequencing artifact.

Germline V gene lookup returns CDR1 MNHEY and CDR2 SVGAGI. The CDR3 sequence is 13 residues long. The germline V and J ends were trimmed by 10 bases and 2 bases, with 12 bases remaining between them. Note on this clone: As yet, its antigen is unknown.

The chain has TRBV6-5 and TRBJ1-5; D gene uncertain. The receptor was derived from a female donor in good health and CMV-seronegative. Sequenced material: PBMCs. The CDR3 sequence is CAIHEEGNQPQHF. The CDR3 DNA sequence: TGTGCCATCCATGAGGAGGGCAATCAGCCCCAGCATTTT.